The 21 T cell receptor beta chains in this list originate from one sample, sequenced in a study of cytomegalovirus exposure and HLA in healthy donors. Vbeta (60) and Jbeta (13) primers were used in the PCR. This table comes from immunoSEQ multiplex PCR, and its TCRdb copy is limited to in-frame clones, with some not included. This table has approximately 100,000 clones, roughly 69% appearing once. Sequenced: PBMCs. The source of these receptors is a middle-aged man in good health and CMV-seropositive.

The V and J genes are TRBV19 and TRBJ2-3; 7 nucleotides match TRBD2. The CDR3 length is 15 residues. V trimming: 3 bases; J trimming: 2 bases; junction bases outside the gene matches: 5. Germline V CDR1 and CDR2: LNHDA, SQIVND (reference sequence). The CDR3 DNA reads TGTGCCAGTAGTATGGGCCTAGCGGCCACAGATACGCAGTATTTT. This gives the protein CASSMGLAATDTQYF.

The CDR3 region has the DNA TGTGCCAGCAGCGTAGGGGGCCTCTTCGACTACAATGAGCAGTTCTTC. It is translated as CASSVGGLFDYNEQFF. The gene calls are TRBV9 and TRBJ2-1, with D possibly TRBD1 on 5 matching bases. The germline CDR1 and CDR2 sequences are SGDLS and YYNGEE. The CDR3 spans 16 residues. The V gene lost 0 bases and the J gene lost 3 bases, with 13 bases spanning the gap. The full variable domain, with the rest looked up from reference TRBV9 and TRBJ2-1, is DSGVTQTPKHLITATGQRVTLRCSPRSGDLSVYWYQQSLDQGLQFLIQYYNGEERAKGNILERFSAQQFPDLHSELNLSSLELGDSALYFCASSVGGLFDYNEQFFGPGTRLTVL.

V and J are TRBV5-1 and TRBJ2-3, with TRBD2 identical over 7 bases. J lost 3 bases, V lost 2 bases, and 12 bases had no gene match. CDR3 length equals 17 residues. CDR1 SGHRS and CDR2 YFSETQ come from the germline V gene. Here the CDR3 reads CASSFRTRSSLTDTQYF. The CDR3, as DNA: TGCGCCAGCAGCTTTAGGACTAGGTCTTCGCTGACAGATACGCAGTATTTT.

The chain joins TRBV2 to TRBJ2-7; 11 positions match TRBD1. V lost 7 bases, J lost 7 bases, and 9 bases stayed unmatched. Per germline, CDR1 SNHLY and CDR2 FYNNEI. The CDR3 sequence is 14 residues long. DNA for the CDR3: TGTGCCAGCAAGGGACAGGGGGACGTCTGGGAGCAGTACTTC. Translation gives CASKGQGDVWEQYF.

This clone came up once. This chain uses TRBV5-1 with TRBJ2-5; D is unclear. This CDR3 contains 16 residues. The V and J ends lost 2 bases and 2 bases respectively, with 16 bases between them. CDR1 is SGHRS, CDR2 YFSETQ, per germline. CDR3 coding DNA: TGCGCCAGCAGCTTAAAAGACAAACCCCTTCAAGAGACCCAGTACTTC. Residues: CASSLKDKPLQETQYF.

The chain joins TRBV6-1 to TRBJ2-4, with 16 bases matching TRBD2. This CDR3 has 17 residues. In germline, CDR1 is MNHNS, CDR2 SASEGT. J was trimmed by 12 bases and V by 2 bases; bases with no gene match: 10. CDR3 region: CASSESGLAGGLDSQYF. The CDR3 bases are TGTGCCAGCAGTGAATCGGGACTAGCGGGAGGGCTAGACAGTCAGTACTTC.

V gene TRBV6-6 combines with J gene TRBJ2-1; 7 nucleotides align to TRBD2. The trim removed 2 bases at V and 7 bases at J, leaving 8 bases unmatched. CDR3 length: 15 amino acids. From germline, CDR1 is MNHNY and CDR2 SVGAGI (reference sequence). CDR3 amino acids: CASSYMSGAGNEQFF. CDR3 nucleotide sequence: TGTGCCAGCAGTTACATGAGCGGGGCAGGGAATGAGCAGTTCTTC.

The rearrangement links TRBV10-3 to TRBJ2-7, with 7 bases lining up with TRBD1. This CDR3 spans 13 amino acids. Germline-derived CDR1 and CDR2 are ENHRY and SYGVKD. After removal of 8 bases from V and 3 bases from J, the junction contained 7 bases not matched to a gene. The CDR3 DNA reads as TGTGCCATCGGGATGGGACAGCTCTACGAGCAGTACTTC. Translation: CAIGMGQLYEQYF.

The rearrangement uses TRBV4-1 and TRBJ1-2; D perhaps matches TRBD1 (6 bases). Trimming stripped 0 bases from V and 4 bases from J, with 18 bases between. The CDR3 is 17 residues long. Germline lookup yields CDR1 MGHRA and CDR2 YSYEKL. The chain's CDR3 is CASSQDQGTGGSYGYTF. The CDR3 DNA follows: TGCGCCAGCAGCCAAGATCAGGGAACGGGGGGCTCCTATGGCTACACCTTC.

The CDR3 DNA reads TGTGCCAGCAGGAGGTCGAGGAACACCGGGGAGCTGTTTTTT. This translates into CASRRSRNTGELFF. V is TRBV27 and J is TRBJ2-2; D remains unclear. The length of the CDR3 is 14 residues. The ends were cut back, 6 bases at V and 1 base at J, with 9 bases in the middle. From germline, CDR1 is MNHEY and CDR2 SMNVEV (reference sequence).

The genes are TRBV27 and TRBJ2-1; 13 bases align to TRBD2. Germline values: CDR1 MNHEY, CDR2 SMNVEV (reference sequence). The CDR3 has 17 residues. V shed 7 bases and J 5 bases; nucleotides not matched to a gene: 11. DNA of the CDR3: TGTGCCAGCAAACCCACTAGCGGGAGGGCCGGGGACAATGAGCAGTTCTTC. Its translation is CASKPTSGRAGDNEQFF.

This clone has a single count. This chain joins TRBV27 and TRBJ1-1; 7 bases map to TRBD1. This CDR3 comprises 18 residues. CDR1 is MNHEY and CDR2 is SMNVEV in the germline V gene (reference sequence). With 3 bases clipped from V and 2 bases from J, the junction kept 15 bases outside the gene matches. The CDR3 bases are TGTGCCAGCAGTTTTTTGCGGGGTGAGGGGGCAGTCAACACTGAAGCTTTCTTT. Protein: CASSFLRGEGAVNTEAFF.

V and J are TRBV5-1 and TRBJ2-1, with D maybe TRBD2 (6 bases). There are 16 residues in the CDR3. The V gene's germline CDR1 is SGHRS and CDR2 YFSETQ. Trimming took off 4 bases at V and 0 bases at J, with 14 bases between the two ends. CDR3 in amino acids: CASSRVSGSSYNEQFF. The CDR3, as DNA: TGCGCCAGCAGCCGAGTTAGCGGCAGCTCCTACAATGAGCAGTTCTTC.

The chain is built from TRBV29-1 and TRBJ1-1; no definite D call. The CDR3 is 14 residues long. Germline CDR1 and CDR2: SQVTM and ANQGSEA. V was shortened by 6 bases and J by 1 base, with 15 bases between the two germline ends. The CDR3 nucleotides are TGCAGCGTGGCTAAACGGGAGTCGAACACTGAAGCTTTCTTT. Translation: CSVAKRESNTEAFF.

The genes are TRBV23-1 and TRBJ2-7; 12 nucleotides match TRBD2. TRBV23-1 is recorded as an ORF, its role being uncertain. The CDR3 extends over 19 amino acids. V gave up 2 bases and J gave up 7 bases; unmatched junction bases: 18. This CDR3 reads CASSQIGLAGGRVSREQYF. For the CDR3, the DNA is TGCGCCAGCAGTCAAATCGGTCTAGCGGGGGGGCGGGTATCTCGGGAGCAGTACTTC.

The J gene is TRBJ2-7, the V gene TRBV2, with D possibly being TRBD2 (7 bases). Germline CDR1 and CDR2: SNHLY and FYNNEI. CDR3 length equals 15 residues. Trimming pared 1 base from V and 5 bases from J, leaving 15 bases between. The CDR3 loop is CASSEEEGGGDEQYF. CDR3 sequence (DNA): TGTGCCAGCAGTGAAGAAGAGGGAGGGGGGGACGAGCAGTACTTC. The complete variable domain, with remaining parts taken from reference TRBV2 and TRBJ2-7, reads EPEVTQTPSHQVTQMGQEVILRCVPISNHLYFYWYRQILGQKVEFLVSFYNNEISEKSEIFDDQFSVERPDGSNFTLKIRSTKLEDSAMYFCASSEEEGGGDEQYFGPGTRLTVT.

The rearrangement joins TRBV4-1 to TRBJ1-5, with 9 bases identical to TRBD1. The V and J ends lost 5 bases and 4 bases, in that order; junction bases with no gene match: 3. Germline lookup yields CDR1 MGHRA and CDR2 YSYEKL. The CDR3 spans 14 residues. CDR3 sequence reads: CASSYGQGNQPQHF. As DNA, the CDR3 is TGCGCCAGCAGCTACGGACAGGGGAATCAGCCCCAGCATTTT.

The chain combines TRBV4-1 with TRBJ2-5; 9 bases agree with TRBD2. The germline V gene has CDR1 MGHRA and CDR2 YSYEKL. V trimming: 3 bases; J trimming: 5 bases; junction bases outside the gene matches: 4. CDR3 length: 14 residues. CDR3 residues: CASSQGLAGETQYF. In DNA form, the CDR3 reads TGCGCCAGCAGCCAGGGACTAGCAGGGGAGACCCAGTACTTC.

This rearrangement joins TRBV7-8 to TRBJ2-1; D is perhaps TRBD2 (5 bases). Looked up from germline, CDR1 is SGHVS and CDR2 is FQNEAQ. Trimming shortened V by 0 bases and J by 1 base, and 13 bases separated the two germline ends. The CDR3 sequence is 17 residues long. The CDR3, as DNA: TGTGCCAGCAGCTTAGCTGTCGCAGGAGGATCCTACAATGAGCAGTTCTTC. Translating it yields CASSLAVAGGSYNEQFF.

V and J are TRBV5-6 and TRBJ1-6, with a tentative D call TRBD1 (6 bases). CDR1 and CDR2 from the germline V gene are SGHDT and YYEEEE. Trimming left V 4 bases short and J 4 bases short, with 15 bases between. The CDR3 consists of 16 residues. For the CDR3, the DNA is TGTGCCAGCAGCCTATCGGGACACAATTATAATTCACCCCTCCACTTT. Its translation is CASSLSGHNYNSPLHF. The entire variable domain, with the rest obtained from reference TRBV5-6 and TRBJ1-6, is as follows: DAGVTQSPTHLIKTRGQQVTLRCSPKSGHDTVSWYQQALGQGPQFIFQYYEEEERQRGNFPDRFSGHQFPNYSSELNVNALLLGDSALYLCASSLSGHNYNSPLHFGNGTRLTVT.

V gene TRBV14 combines with J gene TRBJ2-4, with D perhaps matching TRBD1 (5 bases). The CDR3 has 19 amino acids. The V gene's germline CDR1 is SGHDN and CDR2 FVKESK. The V end lost 1 base, the J end lost 0 bases, and 19 bases lay between the germline ends. In DNA, the CDR3 is TGTGCCAGCAGCCAAGGTTTGAGGCAGGGTTTACTAGCCAAAAACATTCAGTACTTC. Its protein is CASSQGLRQGLLAKNIQYF.